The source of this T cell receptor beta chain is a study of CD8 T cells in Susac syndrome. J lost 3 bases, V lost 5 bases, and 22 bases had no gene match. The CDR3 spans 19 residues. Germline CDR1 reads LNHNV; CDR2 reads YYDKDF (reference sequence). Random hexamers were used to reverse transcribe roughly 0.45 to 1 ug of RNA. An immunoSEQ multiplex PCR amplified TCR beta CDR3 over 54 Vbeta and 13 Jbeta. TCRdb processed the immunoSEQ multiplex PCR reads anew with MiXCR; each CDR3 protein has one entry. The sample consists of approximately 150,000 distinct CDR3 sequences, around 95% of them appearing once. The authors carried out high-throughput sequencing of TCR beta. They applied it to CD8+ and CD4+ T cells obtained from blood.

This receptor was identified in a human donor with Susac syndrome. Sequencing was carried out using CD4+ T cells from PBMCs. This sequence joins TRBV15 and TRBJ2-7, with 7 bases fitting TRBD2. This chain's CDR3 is CATSPRGKARLAGLYEQYF. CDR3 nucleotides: TGTGCCACCAGCCCGCGGGGCAAAGCCCGACTAGCAGGGCTCTACGAGCAGTACTTC.